The rows below give T cell receptor beta chains drawn from one sample of a study of T cell responses to AZD1222 COVID-19 vaccine. This table comes from immunoSEQ multiplex PCR, and its TCRdb copy is limited to in-frame clones, with some not included. The table records about 140,000 clones, about nine tenths of them present only once. The sequenced sample was peripheral blood, obtained on day 0 of AZD1222 vaccination. The receptors were gathered from an adult in good health. The CDR3 runs from the conserved cysteine through the conserved F or W. The D gene is left open where the match is weak. Only some rows state a clone size, as once, few, many or a class for expanded clones.

V: TRBV5-6; D: TRBD1; J: TRBJ1-2; size: .; CDR3: CASSLRDRGNGYTF; DNA: TGTGCCAGCAGCTTGCGGGACAGGGGGAATGGCTACACCTTC
V: TRBV10-1; D: TRBD2; J: TRBJ2-7; size: few; CDR3: CASSETSGVFEQYF; DNA: TGCGCCAGCAGTGAGACTAGCGGGGTTTTCGAGCAGTACTTC
V: TRBV28; D: .; J: TRBJ2-1; size: .; CDR3: CASNGQIEDYNEQFF; DNA: TGTGCCAGCAATGGGCAGATCGAAGATTACAATGAGCAGTTCTTC
V: TRBV6-2/TRBV6-3; D: .; J: TRBJ2-3; size: .; CDR3: CASSYGPSDTQYF; DNA: TGTGCCAGCAGTTACGGGCCGAGCGATACGCAGTATTTT
V: TRBV3-1/TRBV3-2; D: TRBD1; J: TRBJ2-7; size: .; CDR3: CASSQEKGQGKYEQYF; DNA: TGTGCCAGCAGCCAAGAGAAAGGACAGGGGAAATACGAGCAGTACTTC
V: TRBV6-6; D: TRBD1; J: TRBJ1-3; size: .; CDR3: CASSAGGAYGNTIYF; DNA: TGTGCCAGCAGCGCAGGGGGCGCTTATGGAAACACCATATATTTT
V: TRBV20-1; D: .; J: TRBJ2-1; size: .; CDR3: CSASRDAGYNEQFF; DNA: TGCAGTGCTAGTCGGGACGCCGGGTACAATGAGCAGTTCTTC
V: TRBV4-2; D: TRBD1; J: TRBJ1-2; size: .; CDR3: CASSQDYKTGTGIGYTF; DNA: TGTGCCAGCAGCCAAGATTATAAGACCGGGACAGGGATTGGCTACACCTTC
V: TRBV7-9; D: TRBD1; J: TRBJ1-5; size: .; CDR3: CASSLYGTGMVEPQHF; DNA: TGTGCCAGCAGCTTATACGGGACAGGGATGGTGGAGCCCCAGCATTTT
V: TRBV7-2; D: TRBD2; J: TRBJ2-1; size: .; CDR3: CASSSGLAGSYNEQFF; DNA: TGTGCCAGCAGCTCGGGACTAGCGGGTTCCTACAATGAGCAGTTCTTC
V: TRBV7-6; D: TRBD2; J: TRBJ2-3; size: .; CDR3: CASSLSGGRPDTQYF; DNA: TGTGCCAGCAGCTTATCCGGCGGGAGACCAGATACGCAGTATTTT
V: TRBV11-3; D: TRBD1; J: TRBJ2-2; size: .; CDR3: CASSLGNPGQEYTGELFF; DNA: TGTGCCAGCAGCTTAGGAAACCCGGGACAGGAATACACCGGGGAGCTGTTTTTT